Listed here are 20 T cell receptor beta chains from one sample, sequenced in a study of CD8+ T cells in alopecia areata. The treatment: oral pan-JAK inhibitor, 5-10 mg twice daily. RNA extraction was followed by reverse transcription into cDNA, which acted as the sequencing template. This table comes from immunoSEQ multiplex PCR, and its TCRdb copy is limited to in-frame clones, with some not included. The sample contains 130,000 to 150,000 clones, roughly 82% of which appear only once. The material was CD8+ T cells sorted from blood, obtained at week 4, from a patient treated with tofacitinib. The origin of the receptors is a human donor with alopecia areata.

V gene TRBV4-3 combines with J gene TRBJ1-2, with 9 bases aligning to TRBD1. Per the germline V gene, CDR1 is LGHNA and CDR2 is YSLEER. V was pared by 3 bases and J by 7 bases, with 6 bases of the junction left unmatched. The CDR3 is 14 residues long. CDR3 sequence reads: CASSQGTGGSGYTF. Here the CDR3 DNA reads TGCGCCAGCAGCCAGGGTACAGGGGGCTCTGGCTACACCTTC.

This clone was seen only a few times. The V call is TRBV7-9, the J call TRBJ2-1, with TRBD1 as a possible D gene (5 bases). CDR3 size: 12 residues. V was shortened by 7 bases and J by 7 bases, with 11 bases between the two germline ends. CDR1 and CDR2 (germline): SEHNR, FQNEAQ (reference sequence). The CDR3 DNA is TGTGCCAGCACCCTAGGGGCTAATGAGCAGTTCTTC. Its protein is CASTLGANEQFF.

V and J are TRBV7-2 and TRBJ1-1, with TRBD1 as a possible D gene (6 bases). This CDR3 comprises 14 residues. V lost 3 bases, J lost 5 bases, and 13 bases lay in between. Germline lookup yields CDR1 SGHTA and CDR2 FQGNSA. The CDR3 spells CASSLRGAETEAFF. The DNA for the CDR3 is TGTGCCAGCAGCTTGCGGGGGGCTGAGACTGAAGCTTTCTTT.

The CDR3 DNA reads TGCGCCAGCAGCTTCCATCGGACAGATCAAGAGACCCAGTACTTC. Its protein is CASSFHRTDQETQYF. The gene calls are TRBV5-1 and TRBJ2-5; a weak D match, TRBD1 (6 bases). The V end lost 2 bases, the J end lost 2 bases, and 13 bases lay between the germline ends. Germline V lookup: CDR1 SGHRS, CDR2 YFSETQ. CDR3 length equals 15 residues. The whole variable domain, filled in from reference TRBV5-1 and TRBJ2-5, reads KAGVTQTPRYLIKTRGQQVTLSCSPISGHRSVSWYQQTPGQGLQFLFEYFSETQRNKGNFPGRFSGRQFSNSRSEMNVSTLELGDSALYLCASSFHRTDQETQYFGPGTRLLVL.

V and J are TRBV11-3 and TRBJ2-5; perhaps TRBD1 as D (5 bases). The CDR3 is made up of 14 amino acids. The V end lost 2 bases, the J end lost 5 bases, and 12 bases lay between the germline ends. The germline V gene encodes CDR1 SGHNT and CDR2 YENEEA. The chain's CDR3 is CASSLRAGKETQYF. For the CDR3, the DNA is TGTGCCAGCAGCTTAAGGGCAGGGAAGGAGACCCAGTACTTC.

The gene calls are TRBV7-6 and TRBJ2-3; 7 nucleotides match TRBD2. This CDR3 has 16 amino acids. The germline V gene has CDR1 SGHVS and CDR2 FNYEAQ. V was pared by 0 bases and J by 2 bases, with 5 bases of the junction left unmatched. Here the CDR3 DNA reads TGTGCCAGCAGCTTAGCTGGAGCGGGGTACACAGATACGCAGTATTTT. This gives the protein CASSLAGAGYTDTQYF. Looking up the rest from reference TRBV7-6 and TRBJ2-3 gives the full variable domain: GAGVSQSPRYKVTKRGQDVALRCDPISGHVSLYWYRQALGQGPEFLTYFNYEAQQDKSGLPNDRFSAERPEGSISTLTIQRTEQRDSAMYRCASSLAGAGYTDTQYFGPGTRLTVL.

This sequence joins TRBV4-1 and TRBJ2-7, with 9 bases identical to TRBD1. Trimming cost V 3 bases and J 6 bases; bases outside gene matches: 9. This CDR3 comprises 15 residues. CDR1 and CDR2 from the germline V gene are MGHRA and YSYEKL. The CDR3 sequence is CASSQGPGTGLEQYF. CDR3 bases: TGCGCCAGCAGCCAGGGTCCCGGGACAGGGCTCGAGCAGTACTTC.

The chain employs TRBV19 and TRBJ2-2, with D hard to call. Germline CDR1 LNHDA, CDR2 SQIVND (reference sequence). The V gene lost 7 bases and the J gene lost 10 bases, with 13 bases spanning the gap. The CDR3 runs to 12 residues. The CDR3 reads CASKNGAAELFF. CDR3 in DNA: TGTGCCAGTAAGAATGGCGCCGCGGAGCTGTTTTTT.

The chain carries TRBV4-1 and TRBJ2-1; 7 nucleotides line up with TRBD2. This CDR3 contains 17 residues. V lost 0 bases, J lost 4 bases, and 9 bases stayed unmatched. Germline CDR1 MGHRA, CDR2 YSYEKL. CDR3 sequence (DNA): TGCGCCAGCAGCCAAGATCCCCCAGCGGGAATTTACAATGAGCAGTTCTTC. Its translation is CASSQDPPAGIYNEQFF.

This rearrangement joins TRBV4-3 to TRBJ2-3; 8 nucleotides agree with TRBD2. Looked up from germline, CDR1 is LGHNA and CDR2 is YSLEER. V was clipped by 4 bases and J by 6 bases; unmatched bases: 12. The CDR3 is 16 amino acids. CDR3 nucleotide sequence: TGCGCCAGCAGCCGCACCTTCGGGGCGGGGGGCGATACGCAGTATTTT. Protein product: CASSRTFGAGGDTQYF.

This clone was detected a few times. The J gene is TRBJ2-1, the V gene TRBV9; 8 nucleotides line up with TRBD2. The CDR3 is 15 residues long. V trimming: 0 bases; J trimming: 4 bases; junction bases outside the gene matches: 3. Germline CDR1 SGDLS, CDR2 YYNGEE. CDR3 nucleotides: TGTGCCAGCAGCGTAGTTGCGGGGGGTTACAATGAGCAGTTCTTC. Amino acids: CASSVVAGGYNEQFF.

The CDR3 DNA reads as TGCAGCGTCCGGCAACCCGGCGGGGAGCTGTTTTTT. Translation gives CSVRQPGGELFF. J is TRBJ2-2 and V is TRBV29-1; D not certain. The CDR3 sequence is 12 residues long. CDR1 is SQVTM and CDR2 is ANQGSEA in the germline V gene. Trimming took 6 bases from V and 7 from J, leaving 12 bases between them.

In DNA, the CDR3 is TGTGCCAGCAGTTCCCTCAGCGCGGGGGCCACGGGTGAGCAGTACTTC. Its protein product is CASSSLSAGATGEQYF. The rearrangement links TRBV6-6 to TRBJ2-7, with D perhaps TRBD2 (7 bases). Germline V CDR1 and CDR2: MNHNY, SVGAGI (reference sequence). Trimming took 4 bases from V and 7 from J, leaving 23 bases between them. The CDR3 loop spans 16 amino acids.

This clone appeared a few times. The chain joins TRBV7-9 to TRBJ2-3; weak D call: TRBD2 (7 bases). Germline CDR1 and CDR2: SEHNR and FQNEAQ (reference sequence). The CDR3 covers 17 residues. V dropped 5 bases and J dropped 0 bases, with 18 bases sitting between them. The chain's CDR3 is CASSNPQGRVSTDTQYF. In DNA, the CDR3 is TGTGCCAGCAGCAACCCCCAGGGGAGGGTTAGCACAGATACGCAGTATTTT.

V is TRBV5-6 and J is TRBJ2-5; D is perhaps TRBD2 (7 bases). The CDR3 has 13 residues. Germline V lookup: CDR1 SGHDT, CDR2 YYEEEE. V lost 3 bases and J 7 bases, leaving 13 bases between the germline ends. The CDR3 spells CASSSGGPVTQYF. Here the CDR3 DNA reads TGTGCCAGCAGCTCGGGGGGCCCGGTGACCCAGTACTTC.

The rearrangement uses TRBV7-6 and TRBJ2-5; D is unresolved. This CDR3 has 15 amino acids. Germline V lookup: CDR1 SGHVS, CDR2 FNYEAQ. Trimming stripped 1 base from V and 5 bases from J, with 14 bases between. CDR3 in amino acids: CASSLVSRSSETQYF. In nucleotides, the CDR3 is TGTGCCAGCAGCTTAGTGTCCAGATCTTCGGAGACCCAGTACTTC.

CDR3 sequence: CASSLAGSYEQYF. The CDR3 nucleotides read TGTGCCAGCAGCTTAGCCGGGAGCTACGAGCAGTACTTC. V usage is TRBV11-2 and J usage is TRBJ2-7, with D tentatively TRBD2 (6 bases). Germline V gives CDR1 SGHAT, CDR2 FQNNGV. There are 13 residues in the CDR3. The V end was cut by 1 base, the J end by 3 bases, with 7 bases between.

V gene TRBV27 combines with J gene TRBJ2-3, with TRBD1 matching over 7 bases. Germline V gene sequence: CDR1 MNHEY, CDR2 SMNVEV (reference sequence). V lost 5 bases to trimming and J lost 6 bases; unmatched junction nucleotides: 11. This CDR3 has 15 amino acids. This CDR3 reads CASSGLTGVWDTQYF. In DNA form, the CDR3 reads TGTGCCAGCAGTGGCCTCACAGGGGTTTGGGATACGCAGTATTTT.

V gene TRBV29-1 combines with J gene TRBJ2-1; tentative D call: TRBD2 (7 bases). The CDR3 contains 15 residues. V lost 7 bases, J lost 0 bases, and 16 bases lay in between. The germline V gene has CDR1 SQVTM and CDR2 ANQGSEA. CDR3 amino acids: CSAPGEGSSYNEQFF. In nucleotides, the CDR3 is TGCAGCGCCCCAGGGGAGGGGAGCTCCTACAATGAGCAGTTCTTC.

Here the CDR3 reads CASSPIGGFPSYEQYF. DNA for the CDR3: TGTGCCAGCTCACCAATCGGGGGATTTCCGTCCTACGAGCAGTACTTC. V is TRBV18 and J is TRBJ2-7, with a tentative D call TRBD2 (6 bases). Per the germline V gene, CDR1 is KGHSH and CDR2 is LQKENI. The V end was cut by 2 bases, the J end by 1 base, with 15 bases between. There are 16 residues in the CDR3.